The T cell receptor beta chain under discussion was sequenced for a study of cytomegalovirus exposure and HLA in healthy donors. Study information: Some 180 million T cells yielded some 120 million unique TCR beta sequences in earlier analysis.

This CDR3 is built from 18 residues. Per the germline V gene, CDR1 is SGHNT and CDR2 is YENEEA. The V end lost 1 base, the J end lost 1 base, and 19 bases lay between the germline ends. The PCR ran on 60 Vbeta and 13 Jbeta primers. Using immunoSEQ multiplex PCR, the repertoire was profiled, and TCRdb retains in-frame clones only, with some absent. The sample lists some 220,000 clones; about 77% were seen once. V gene TRBV11-3 combines with J gene TRBJ1-2; no clear D. The sequence was obtained from a boy aged 5-17 years in good health and CMV-seronegative. Sample: PBMCs. The CDR3 DNA sequence: TGTGCCAGCAGCTTAGGGTTTGCCGCACAGCAAATTAACTATGGCTACACCTTC. Protein sequence: CASSLGFAAQQINYGYTF.